Shown below are 27 T cell receptor beta chains from a single sample sequenced in a study of control samples from healthy donors and cancer patients. The assay was immunoSEQ multiplex PCR, and TCRdb's table has in-frame clones only and misses some. The table includes 15,000 or so clones, 87% detected once. The specimen sequenced was PBMCs. These receptors came from a woman in her 70s with colorectal cancer.

The chain is built from TRBV6-5 and TRBJ1-5; possible D gene TRBD1, 5 bases. Germline assignment: CDR1 MNHEY and CDR2 SVGAGI. V lost 8 bases and J lost 2, with 10 bases in between. The CDR3 is made up of 13 amino acids. As DNA, the CDR3 is TGTGCCAGCTCGGGGGGTGGCAATCAGCCCCAGCATTTT. Residues: CASSGGGNQPQHF.

This clone is a singleton in its sample. V is TRBV11-3 and J is TRBJ1-2, with 7 bases that match TRBD1. Germline V gene lookup returns CDR1 SGHNT and CDR2 YENEEA. This CDR3 spans 13 amino acids. With 3 bases clipped from V and 7 bases from J, the junction kept 5 bases outside the gene matches. CDR3 in amino acids: CASSFLQGFGYTF. The CDR3 nucleotides are TGTGCCAGCAGCTTCTTACAGGGGTTTGGCTACACCTTC.

The rearrangement uses TRBV14 and TRBJ1-4; D is ambiguous. The CDR3 is 11 residues long. The germline V and J ends were trimmed by 1 base and 11 bases, with 5 bases remaining between them. Germline V gene sequence: CDR1 SGHDN, CDR2 FVKESK. This CDR3 is CASSQAQKLFF. DNA for the CDR3: TGTGCCAGCAGCCAAGCGCAGAAACTGTTTTTT. Together with reference TRBV14 and TRBJ1-4, the CDR3 gives the full variable domain: EAGVTQFPSHSVIEKGQTVTLRCDPISGHDNLYWYRRVMGKEIKFLLHFVKESKQDESGMPNNRFLAERTGGTYSTLKVQPAELEDSGVYFCASSQAQKLFFGSGTQLSVL.

The chain links TRBV29-1 to TRBJ2-5, with 11 positions matching TRBD2. This CDR3 comprises 14 residues. V shed 4 bases and J 5 bases; nucleotides not matched to a gene: 6. In germline, CDR1 is SQVTM, CDR2 ANQGSEA. The CDR3 spells CSVAPSGGSETQYF. Here the CDR3 DNA reads TGCAGCGTTGCCCCTAGCGGGGGGAGCGAGACCCAGTACTTC.

CDR3 DNA sequence: TGTGCCAGCAGGACCGGGGCTAGCGGGAACTACGAGCAGTACTTC. Protein sequence: CASRTGASGNYEQYF. The chain couples TRBV7-2 to TRBJ2-7; 9 bases are a match to TRBD2. V gave up 6 bases and J gave up 3 bases; unmatched junction bases: 9. This CDR3 is built from 15 residues. Germline assignment: CDR1 SGHTA and CDR2 FQGNSA.

The rearrangement uses TRBV13 and TRBJ1-2; D may be TRBD1 (5 bases). The CDR3 totals 12 residues. Germline CDR1 reads PRHDT; CDR2 reads FYEKMQ (reference sequence). V lost 5 bases and J lost 3, with 7 bases in between. In DNA form, the CDR3 reads TGTGCCAGCAGCCCCAGGGACTATGGCTACACCTTC. It specifies CASSPRDYGYTF.

The CDR3 reads CASSQDKAGGRNGYTF. The DNA for the CDR3 is TGCGCCAGCAGCCAAGATAAAGCAGGGGGGCGAAATGGCTACACCTTC. The J gene is TRBJ1-2, the V gene TRBV4-3; the match to TRBD1 covers 7 bases. Germline trimming cut 0 bases from V and 6 bases from J; bases unmatched to any gene: 10. Per the germline V gene, CDR1 is LGHNA and CDR2 is YSLEER. The length of the CDR3 is 16 residues.

The rearrangement joins TRBV5-4 to TRBJ1-6; perhaps TRBD1 as D (5 bases). The length of the CDR3 is 18 residues. Germline V lookup: CDR1 SGHNT, CDR2 YYREEE (reference sequence). Trimming removed 6 bases from V and 2 bases from J, with 21 bases in between. Here the CDR3 DNA reads TGTGCCAGCAACGTTTACTCCGGGACGGAAACCTATAATTCACCCCTCCACTTT. Amino acids: CASNVYSGTETYNSPLHF.

V gene TRBV14 combines with J gene TRBJ2-5; no clear D gene. The CDR3 has 16 amino acids. Germline CDR1 SGHDN, CDR2 FVKESK. V lost 1 base to trimming and J lost 1 base, with 13 bases between them. The CDR3 DNA sequence: TGTGCCAGCAGCCAAGGGGAAGGTTGGGGCCAAGAGACCCAGTACTTC. Translating it yields CASSQGEGWGQETQYF.

The chain is built from TRBV10-1 and TRBJ2-7; D is perhaps TRBD2 (7 bases). CDR1 WNHNN and CDR2 SYGVQD come from the germline V gene (reference sequence). The CDR3 is 16 amino acids. Trimming shortened V by 7 bases and J by 3 bases, and 22 bases separated the two germline ends. The CDR3 nucleotides are TGCGCCAGCATTCCCGGAGGGGGGGGGCGCGACTACGAGCAGTACTTC. Translated: CASIPGGGGRDYEQYF.

The chain has TRBV9 and TRBJ2-2, with D tentatively TRBD2 (6 bases). The V gene's germline CDR1 is SGDLS and CDR2 YYNGEE. The CDR3 spans 17 residues. Between the trimmed V and J ends, which lost 0 bases and 6 bases, there was a span of 18 bases. The CDR3 DNA is TGTGCCAGCAGCGTAGGAGGACTAATTGTGAGGGCCGGGGAGCTGTTTTTT. It translates to CASSVGGLIVRAGELFF.

This clone was counted a few times. V and J are TRBV30 and TRBJ2-3; D call uncertain. CDR1 and CDR2 (germline): GTSNPN, SVGIG (reference sequence). This CDR3 region has 11 residues. With 1 base removed from V and 6 bases from J, the gap between germline ends came to 5 bases. In DNA, the CDR3 is TGTGCCTGGAGTGGGTGGGATACGCAGTATTTT. It is translated as CAWSGWDTQYF.

This chain connects TRBV14 to TRBJ1-2, with D tentatively TRBD1 (5 bases). The CDR3 has 14 amino acids. Trimming cost V 4 bases and J 9 bases, with 18 bases left between them. Germline V gives CDR1 SGHDN, CDR2 FVKESK. This chain's CDR3 is CASSPLDMGYSYTF. The CDR3 bases are TGTGCCAGCAGCCCCCTGGACATGGGTTATAGCTACACCTTC.

The genes are TRBV20-1 and TRBJ1-1; unclear D gene. With 3 bases removed from V and 3 bases from J, the gap between germline ends came to 17 bases. Germline V gives CDR1 DFQATT, CDR2 SNEGSKA (reference sequence). The CDR3 extends over 15 amino acids. CDR3 loop: CSASPLGNRDTEAFF. As DNA, the CDR3 is TGCAGTGCTAGTCCCTTAGGGAACCGGGACACTGAAGCTTTCTTT.

The chain joins TRBV6-5 to TRBJ1-1; no clear D. V gave up 6 bases and J gave up 3 bases, with 11 bases separating them. The CDR3 is 13 residues long. Germline CDR1 and CDR2: MNHEY and SVGAGI. The CDR3 coding sequence is TGTGCCAGCAGCCCATGGAGGGACACTGAAGCTTTCTTT. Amino acid sequence: CASSPWRDTEAFF.

V gene TRBV2 combines with J gene TRBJ2-7; possibly TRBD1 or TRBD2 for D (5 bases each). CDR1 is SNHLY, CDR2 FYNNEI, per germline. V lost 7 bases to trimming and J lost 7 bases, with 17 bases between them. This CDR3 has 13 residues. CDR3 nucleotides: TGTGCCAGCAATAGGGACGGGGTGAGGGAGCAGTACTTC. It specifies CASNRDGVREQYF.

The rearrangement uses TRBV7-2 and TRBJ2-7; 10 positions agree with TRBD2. The germline gives CDR1 SGHTA, CDR2 FQGNSA. The CDR3 consists of 13 residues. Losses at the gene ends were 8 bases for V and 5 bases for J; bases not matched to a gene: 6. CDR3 bases: TGTGCCAGCCTCATAGCGGGAGGCCACGAGCAGTACTTC. Translating gives CASLIAGGHEQYF.

This chain connects TRBV5-6 to TRBJ2-5, with D perhaps TRBD2 (7 bases). Looked up from germline, CDR1 is SGHDT and CDR2 is YYEEEE. The V and J ends lost 4 bases and 2 bases respectively, with 12 bases between them. This CDR3 region has 14 residues. The CDR3 sequence: CASSGGASQETQYF. The CDR3 coding sequence is TGTGCCAGCAGCGGGGGGGCTTCGCAAGAGACCCAGTACTTC.

The chain is built from TRBV29-1 and TRBJ2-4, with D perhaps TRBD1 or TRBD2 (6 bases each). CDR1 and CDR2 (germline): SQVTM, ANQGSEA. V was pared by 7 bases and J by 2 bases, with 18 bases between. The CDR3 contains 15 residues. The CDR3 sequence: CSASGGPRTKNIQYF. The DNA for the CDR3 is TGCAGCGCCTCTGGGGGGCCGAGGACCAAAAACATTCAGTACTTC.

CDR3 protein: CASSFLPHRDRVINEQFF. In nucleotides, the CDR3 is TGCGCCAGCAGCTTTCTACCCCACCGGGACAGGGTTATTAATGAGCAGTTCTTC. The rearrangement joins TRBV5-1 to TRBJ2-1; TRBD1 aligns across 9 bases. Per the germline V gene, CDR1 is SGHRS and CDR2 is YFSETQ. V lost 2 bases to trimming and J lost 7 bases; unmatched junction nucleotides: 16. The CDR3 sequence is 18 residues long. Supplemented by reference TRBV5-1 and TRBJ2-1, the full variable domain reads KAGVTQTPRYLIKTRGQQVTLSCSPISGHRSVSWYQQTPGQGLQFLFEYFSETQRNKGNFPGRFSGRQFSNSRSEMNVSTLELGDSALYLCASSFLPHRDRVINEQFFGPGTRLTVL.

Concerning this clone itself: The same CDR3 can be traced to other DNA sequences in this sample. This chain connects TRBV15 to TRBJ2-7; perhaps TRBD2 as D (5 bases). Trimming took 0 bases from V and 4 from J, leaving 13 bases between them. This CDR3 region has 15 residues. From germline, CDR1 is LNHNV and CDR2 YYDKDF (reference sequence). The CDR3 loop is CATSREAGQPYEQYF. The DNA of the CDR3 is TGTGCCACCAGCAGAGAGGCGGGTCAACCTTACGAGCAGTACTTC.

The J gene is TRBJ1-5, the V gene TRBV7-2; TRBD1 is a possible D gene (6 bases). This CDR3 contains 14 residues. CDR1 and CDR2 from the germline V gene are SGHTA and FQGNSA. V shed 1 base and J shed 5 bases, with 9 bases lying between them. Here the CDR3 reads CASSLDGGDQPQHF. For the CDR3, the DNA is TGTGCCAGCAGCTTAGACGGGGGCGATCAGCCCCAGCATTTT. Drawing the rest from reference TRBV7-2 and TRBJ1-5, the complete variable domain is GAGVSQSPSNKVTEKGKDVELRCDPISGHTALYWYRQSLGQGLEFLIYFQGNSAPDKSGLPSDRFSAERTGGSVSTLTIQRTQQEDSAVYLCASSLDGGDQPQHFGDGTRLSIL.

This clone was counted only a few times. The chain is built from TRBV12-3 or TRBV12-4 and TRBJ2-7; D possibly corresponds to TRBD2 (6 bases). This CDR3 spans 12 amino acids. The V end lost 6 bases, the J end lost 7 bases, and 13 bases lay between the germline ends. For the CDR3, the DNA is TGTGCCAGCAGGGAGGGGAGGAGGGAGCAGTACTTC. It yields the protein CASREGRREQYF.

This chain connects TRBV3-1 (or the pseudogene TRBV3-2) to TRBJ2-7, with 8 bases lining up with TRBD2. The germline V gene encodes CDR1 LGHDT and CDR2 YNNKEL (reference sequence). The CDR3 covers 12 residues. CDR3 nucleotide sequence: TGTGCCAGCAGCCAAGGCAGCGGGGGCCCCACTGTC. Its translation: CASSQGSGGPTV.

This chain links TRBV7-2 with TRBJ2-1, with D perhaps TRBD1 or TRBD2 (6 bases each). The V end was cut by 1 base, the J end by 2 bases, with 15 bases between. The CDR3 covers 17 residues. Germline loops: CDR1 SGHTA, CDR2 FQGNSA. CDR3 protein: CASSLERGGRAYNEQFF. CDR3 in DNA: TGTGCCAGCAGCTTAGAAAGAGGGGGGCGGGCCTACAATGAGCAGTTCTTC.

V gene TRBV6-2 or TRBV6-3 combines with J gene TRBJ1-6; D is uncertain. There are 14 residues in the CDR3. Trimming stripped 5 bases from V and 7 bases from J, with 12 bases between. Looked up from germline, CDR1 is MNHEY and CDR2 is SVGEGT. The CDR3 here is CASSTQGRNSPLHF. The CDR3 bases are TGTGCCAGCAGTACACAAGGACGGAATTCACCCCTCCACTTT.

The chain couples TRBV30 to TRBJ2-3; D might be TRBD1 (6 bases). With 2 bases removed from V and 2 bases from J, the gap between germline ends came to 8 bases. This CDR3 has 13 residues. Germline V CDR1 and CDR2: GTSNPN, SVGIG (reference sequence). The CDR3 DNA reads as TGTGCCTGGAGTCGGGACACCACAGATACGCAGTATTTT. Protein: CAWSRDTTDTQYF.